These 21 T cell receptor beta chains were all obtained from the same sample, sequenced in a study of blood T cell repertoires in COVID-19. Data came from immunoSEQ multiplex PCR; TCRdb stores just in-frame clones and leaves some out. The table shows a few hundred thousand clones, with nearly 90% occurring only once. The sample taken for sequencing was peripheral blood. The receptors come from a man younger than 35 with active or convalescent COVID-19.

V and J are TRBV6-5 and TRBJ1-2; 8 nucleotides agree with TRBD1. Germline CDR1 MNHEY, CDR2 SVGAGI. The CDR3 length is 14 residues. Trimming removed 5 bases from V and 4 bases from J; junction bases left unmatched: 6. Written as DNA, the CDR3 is TGTGCCAGCAGTACCGGACAGGGCGGCTATGGCTACACCTTC. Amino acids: CASSTGQGGYGYTF.

CDR3 amino acids: CASSLADRVGSRLSYNEQFF. As DNA, the CDR3 is TGTGCCAGCAGCTTAGCGGACAGGGTTGGTTCGCGGCTGTCCTACAATGAGCAGTTCTTC. This rearrangement joins TRBV7-2 to TRBJ2-1; TRBD1 aligns across 8 bases. The germline V gene has CDR1 SGHTA and CDR2 FQGNSA. The J segment lost 1 base and the V segment lost 0 bases, leaving 14 bases of the junction unmatched. The CDR3 extends over 20 amino acids.

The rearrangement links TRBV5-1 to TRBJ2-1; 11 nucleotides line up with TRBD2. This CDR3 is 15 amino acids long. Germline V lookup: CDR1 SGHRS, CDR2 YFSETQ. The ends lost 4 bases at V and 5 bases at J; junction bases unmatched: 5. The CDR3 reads CASSPGTSGHNEQFF. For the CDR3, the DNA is TGCGCCAGCAGCCCTGGGACTAGCGGCCACAATGAGCAGTTCTTC.

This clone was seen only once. CDR3 loop: CASSFSGGASGTQYF. DNA of the CDR3: TGTGCCAGCAGTTTTAGCGGGGGGGCCTCGGGAACCCAGTACTTC. The chain combines TRBV7-2 with TRBJ2-5, with 11 bases matching TRBD2. Germline CDR1 is SGHTA and CDR2 is FQGNSA. The V segment lost 6 bases and the J segment 8 bases; nucleotides outside the gene matches: 11. The CDR3 loop spans 15 amino acids.

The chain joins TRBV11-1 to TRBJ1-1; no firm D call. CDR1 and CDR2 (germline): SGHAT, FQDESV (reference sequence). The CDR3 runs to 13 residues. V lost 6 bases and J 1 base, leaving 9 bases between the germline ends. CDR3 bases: TGTGCCAGCAGAGCGACGGGGAACACTGAAGCTTTCTTT. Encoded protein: CASRATGNTEAFF.

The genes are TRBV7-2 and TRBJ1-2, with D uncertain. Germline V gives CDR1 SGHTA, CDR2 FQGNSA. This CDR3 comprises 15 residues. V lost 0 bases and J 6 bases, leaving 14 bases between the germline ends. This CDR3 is CASSLASSFSNGYTF. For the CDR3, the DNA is TGTGCCAGCAGCTTAGCTAGTTCATTTAGTAATGGCTACACCTTC.

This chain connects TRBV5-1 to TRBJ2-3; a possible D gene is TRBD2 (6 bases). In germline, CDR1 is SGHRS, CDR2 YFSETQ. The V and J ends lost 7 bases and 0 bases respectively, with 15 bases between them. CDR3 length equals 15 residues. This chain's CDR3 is CASLGTPGSTDTQYF. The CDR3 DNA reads TGCGCCAGCTTAGGGACTCCAGGAAGCACAGATACGCAGTATTTT.

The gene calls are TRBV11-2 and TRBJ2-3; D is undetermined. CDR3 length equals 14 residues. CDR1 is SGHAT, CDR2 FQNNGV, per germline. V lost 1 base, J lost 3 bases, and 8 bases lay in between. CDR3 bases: TGTGCCAGCAGCTTAGTGATAGCAACAGATACGCAGTATTTT. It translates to CASSLVIATDTQYF.

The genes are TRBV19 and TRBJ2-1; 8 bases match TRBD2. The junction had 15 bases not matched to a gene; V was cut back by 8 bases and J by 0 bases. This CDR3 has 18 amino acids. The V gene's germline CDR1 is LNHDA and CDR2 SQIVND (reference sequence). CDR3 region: CASGLGGSGISSYNEQFF. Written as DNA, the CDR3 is TGTGCCAGTGGGCTCGGAGGTAGCGGGATTAGCTCCTACAATGAGCAGTTCTTC.

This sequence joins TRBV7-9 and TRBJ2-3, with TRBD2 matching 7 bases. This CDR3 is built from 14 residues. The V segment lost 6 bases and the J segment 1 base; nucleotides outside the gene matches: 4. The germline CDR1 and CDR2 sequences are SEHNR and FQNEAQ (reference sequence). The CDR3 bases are TGTGCCAGCAGGGTGGCGGGGGGCACAGATACGCAGTATTTT. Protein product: CASRVAGGTDTQYF.

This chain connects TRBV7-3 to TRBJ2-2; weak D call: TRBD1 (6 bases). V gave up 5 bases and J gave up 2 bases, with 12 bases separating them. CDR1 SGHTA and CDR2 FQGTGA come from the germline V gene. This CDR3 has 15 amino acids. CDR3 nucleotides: TGTGCCAGCAGCCTATACAGGGAAAACACCGGGGAGCTGTTTTTT. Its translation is CASSLYRENTGELFF.

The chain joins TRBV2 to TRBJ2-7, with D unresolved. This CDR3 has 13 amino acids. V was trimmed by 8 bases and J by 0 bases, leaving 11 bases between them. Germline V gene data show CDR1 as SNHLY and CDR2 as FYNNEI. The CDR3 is CASDGGYSYEQYF. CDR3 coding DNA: TGTGCCAGCGACGGCGGATACTCCTACGAGCAGTACTTC.

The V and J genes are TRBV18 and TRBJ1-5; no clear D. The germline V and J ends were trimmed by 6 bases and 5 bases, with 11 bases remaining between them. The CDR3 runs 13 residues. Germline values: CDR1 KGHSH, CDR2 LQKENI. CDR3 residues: CASSPGKDQPQHF. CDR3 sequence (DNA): TGTGCCAGCTCCCCCGGGAAGGATCAGCCCCAGCATTTT.

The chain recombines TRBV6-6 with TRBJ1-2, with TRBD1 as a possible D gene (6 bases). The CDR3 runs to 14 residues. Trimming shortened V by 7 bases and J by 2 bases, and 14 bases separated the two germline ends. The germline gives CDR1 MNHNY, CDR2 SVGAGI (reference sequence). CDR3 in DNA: TGTGCCAGCAACCCGCGGCAGGGGAACTATGGCTACACCTTC. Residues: CASNPRQGNYGYTF.

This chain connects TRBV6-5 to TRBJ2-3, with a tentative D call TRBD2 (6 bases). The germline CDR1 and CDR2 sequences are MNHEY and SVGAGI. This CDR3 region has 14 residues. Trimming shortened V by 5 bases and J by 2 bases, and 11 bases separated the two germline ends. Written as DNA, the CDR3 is TGTGCCAGCAGTCCTTGGACTACCACAGATACGCAGTATTTT. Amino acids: CASSPWTTTDTQYF.

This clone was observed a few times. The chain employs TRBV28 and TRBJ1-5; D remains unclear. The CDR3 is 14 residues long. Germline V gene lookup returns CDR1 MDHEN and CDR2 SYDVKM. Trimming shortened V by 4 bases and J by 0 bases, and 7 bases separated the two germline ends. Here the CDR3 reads CASSSRYSNQPQHF. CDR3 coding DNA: TGTGCCAGCAGTTCCAGGTATAGCAATCAGCCCCAGCATTTT.

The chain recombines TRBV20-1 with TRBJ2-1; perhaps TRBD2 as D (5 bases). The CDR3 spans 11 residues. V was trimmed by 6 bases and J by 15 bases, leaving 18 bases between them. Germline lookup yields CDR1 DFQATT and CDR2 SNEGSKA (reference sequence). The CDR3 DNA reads TGCAGTGCCATCGGTTCTAGCAGAACGTTCTTC. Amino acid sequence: CSAIGSSRTFF.

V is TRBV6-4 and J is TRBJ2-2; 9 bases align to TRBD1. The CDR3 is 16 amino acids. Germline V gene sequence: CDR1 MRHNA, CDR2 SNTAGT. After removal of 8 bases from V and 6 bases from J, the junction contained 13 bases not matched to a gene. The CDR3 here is CASAFTGGANSGELFF. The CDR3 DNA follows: TGTGCCAGCGCCTTTACAGGGGGCGCCAATTCCGGGGAGCTGTTTTTT.

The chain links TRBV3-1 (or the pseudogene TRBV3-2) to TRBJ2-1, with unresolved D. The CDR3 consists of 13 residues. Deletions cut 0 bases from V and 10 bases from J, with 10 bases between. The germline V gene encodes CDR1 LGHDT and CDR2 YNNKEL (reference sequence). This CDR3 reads CASSQDPRPEQFF. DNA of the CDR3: TGTGCCAGCAGCCAAGATCCTAGGCCGGAGCAGTTCTTC.

CDR3 sequence: CAWVQRGSITYEQYF. CDR3 sequence (DNA): TGTGCCTGGGTACAACGAGGTTCTATTACCTACGAGCAGTACTTC. The rearrangement links TRBV30 to TRBJ2-7; D gene unclear. V was clipped by 5 bases and J by 2 bases, with 19 bases between them. CDR1 and CDR2 (germline): GTSNPN, SVGIG (reference sequence). This CDR3 is built from 15 residues.

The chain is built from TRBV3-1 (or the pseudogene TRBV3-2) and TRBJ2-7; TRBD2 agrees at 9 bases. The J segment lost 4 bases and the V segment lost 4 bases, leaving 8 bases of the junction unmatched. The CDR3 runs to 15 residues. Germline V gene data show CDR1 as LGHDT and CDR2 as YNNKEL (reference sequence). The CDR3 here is CASSPAGTSSYEQYF. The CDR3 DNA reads TGTGCCAGCAGCCCAGCCGGGACTAGCAGTTACGAGCAGTACTTC.